This TCR beta chain was retrieved from a study of shared clonotypes between healthy human individuals. Looked up from germline, CDR1 is LGHNA and CDR2 is YSLEER. V lost 4 bases to trimming and J lost 4 bases; unmatched junction nucleotides: 14. The CDR3 contains 18 residues. The deep-level immunoSEQ assay was used. Measured with immunoSEQ multiplex PCR; TCRdb has only the in-frame clones, and not every one. The table records approximately 2.4 million clones, around 95% of them present only once. Source material: naive CD4+ T cells sorted from blood. The sample's subset: CD45RA+ positively selected. The clonotype comes from a man in his late teens or twenties in good health. This chain connects TRBV4-3 to TRBJ2-2; TRBD1 matches at 8 bases. The CDR3: CASSRFGTGQGGTGELFF. DNA of the CDR3: TGCGCCAGCAGCCGCTTTGGGACAGGCCAAGGAGGCACCGGGGAGCTGTTTTTT.